The 8 T cell receptor beta chains below come from one sample, sequenced in a study of shared T cell receptors in the human thymus. Generated by immunoSEQ multiplex PCR, the TCRdb table keeps only in-frame clones and is missing some. The profile shows a few hundred thousand clones, approximately 95% of them singletons. The sequenced sample was thymocytes. The receptor set was obtained from a human donor.

This clone appeared once. This chain links TRBV14 with TRBJ1-2, with D perhaps TRBD1 (6 bases). V was trimmed by 0 bases and J by 2 bases, leaving 10 bases between them. The CDR3 runs 15 residues. In germline, CDR1 is SGHDN, CDR2 FVKESK. The CDR3 spells CASSQDSGQNYGYTF. CDR3 sequence (DNA): TGTGCCAGCAGCCAAGATTCAGGACAGAACTATGGCTACACCTTC.

This clone was counted a single time. A read error may account for a junction end that differs from germline. This rearrangement joins TRBV5-5 to TRBJ1-2; the D is unclear. Germline V gives CDR1 SGHKS, CDR2 YYEKEE (reference sequence). The CDR3 is 11 amino acids. CDR3 nucleotides: TGTGCCAGCAGCTTGGAATTTTCGACCTTCTTC. Protein product: CASSLEFSTFF. Using reference TRBV5-5 and TRBJ1-2 for the parts outside the CDR3, the full variable domain is DAGVTQSPTHLIKTRGQQVTLRCSPISGHKSVSWYQQVLGQGPQFIFQYYEKEERGRGNFPDRFSARQFPNYSSELNVNALLLGDSALYLCASSLEFSTFFGSGTRLTVV.

This clone appeared once. The chain joins TRBV6-1 to TRBJ1-5; 7 bases are shared with TRBD1. From germline, CDR1 is MNHNS and CDR2 SASEGT. Trimming at V came to 10 bases and at J to 7 bases, leaving 10 bases not matched to a gene. CDR3 size: 13 residues. The CDR3 DNA follows: TGTGCCACAGGGGGAGGACTTGAGCAGCCCCAGCATTTT. Its translation: CATGGGLEQPQHF.

The chain links TRBV6-1 to TRBJ1-1, with 9 bases fitting TRBD1. The V gene's germline CDR1 is MNHNS and CDR2 SASEGT. The CDR3 spans 18 residues. V shed 1 base, J shed 5 bases, and the junction held 14 bases outside the gene matches. The CDR3 DNA reads TGTGCCAGCAGTGAAGGGACAGGGGCCGCAAGCAGGGATACTGAAGCTTTCTTT. Translation: CASSEGTGAASRDTEAFF.

The chain carries TRBV19 and TRBJ2-2, with no clear D. The ends were cut back, 4 bases at V and 2 bases at J, with 8 bases in the middle. The CDR3 length is 14 residues. Germline CDR1 reads LNHDA; CDR2 reads SQIVND (reference sequence). The DNA of the CDR3 is TGTGCCAGTAGTAGTCCGACTAACACCGGGGAGCTGTTTTTT. Amino acids: CASSSPTNTGELFF.

The rearrangement links TRBV11-2 to TRBJ2-7, with 9 positions matching TRBD1. V lost 4 bases and J lost 5; bases outside the gene matches: 3. This CDR3 contains 13 residues. Germline V lookup: CDR1 SGHAT, CDR2 FQNNGV. The CDR3: CASSYRTGDEQYF. As DNA, the CDR3 is TGTGCCAGCAGCTACCGGACAGGGGACGAGCAGTACTTC.

The chain is built from TRBV27 and TRBJ1-1, with TRBD1 identical over 8 bases. Per the germline V gene, CDR1 is MNHEY and CDR2 is SMNVEV (reference sequence). V was pared by 8 bases and J by 4 bases, with 9 bases of the junction left unmatched. The CDR3 consists of 14 residues. The CDR3 reads CASFRDTGGTEAFF. For the CDR3, the DNA is TGTGCCAGCTTTCGGGACACAGGGGGCACTGAAGCTTTCTTT.

CDR3: CASSQGRTSGAGELFF. For the CDR3, the DNA is TGCGCCAGCAGCCAAGGTCGGACTAGCGGGGCCGGGGAGCTGTTTTTT. The chain has TRBV4-1 and TRBJ2-2; TRBD2 aligns across 12 bases. Germline V gives CDR1 MGHRA, CDR2 YSYEKL. The CDR3 is 16 amino acids. V dropped 1 base and J dropped 6; count of bases not matched to a gene: 3.